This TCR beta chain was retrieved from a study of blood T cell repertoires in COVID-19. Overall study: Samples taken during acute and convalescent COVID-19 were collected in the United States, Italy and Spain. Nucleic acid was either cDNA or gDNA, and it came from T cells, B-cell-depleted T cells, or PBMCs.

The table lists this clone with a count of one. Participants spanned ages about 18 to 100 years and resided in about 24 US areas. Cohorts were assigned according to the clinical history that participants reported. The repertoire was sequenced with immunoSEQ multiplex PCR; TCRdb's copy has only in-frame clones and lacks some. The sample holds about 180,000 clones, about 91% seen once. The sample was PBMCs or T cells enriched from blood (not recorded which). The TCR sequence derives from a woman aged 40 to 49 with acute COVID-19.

CDR3 in DNA: TGTGCCAGCAGCGGCGGAGGGACTAGCGGTACCTACGAGCAGTACTTC. This gives the protein CASSGGGTSGTYEQYF. The rearrangement uses TRBV7-2 and TRBJ2-7; 11 bases map to TRBD2. V was pared by 5 bases and J by 2 bases, with 8 bases of the junction left unmatched. CDR1 and CDR2 from the germline V gene are SGHTA and FQGNSA. The CDR3 contains 16 residues.